This T cell receptor beta chain is from a study of T-cell memory formation after mild COVID-19 (dated by TCRdb to the early 2020s). Regarding the complete study: Most TCR sequence clusters were specific to one of the two donors. In two donors, T-cell clones that expanded and contracted after mild COVID-19 were followed by sequencing TCRalpha and TCRbeta repertoires longitudinally. The cohort was made up of two young adult volunteers, one female and one male, who were previously healthy. General findings and caveats noted by the study authors: Some responding clones were found in pre-infection memory, which suggests that pre-existing cross-reactive memory T cells took part in the SARS-CoV-2 response. From day 15 to 85, contracting clones showed balanced CD4/CD8 phenotypes, whereas a second wave of clones that expanded from day 15 to 37 leaned towards CD4+. The study included only a couple of mild cases, and larger cohorts that include severe cases with pre-infection samples were judged to be necessary. Contracting CD4+ clones were located mainly in the CM and EM memory subsets, whereas CD8+ clones were found to be enriched in EMRA. Whether the second-wave clones peaking on day 37 were SARS-CoV-2 specific was not confirmed.

Ficoll-Paque density gradient centrifugation was the method used to isolate PBMCs. Sequenced on an Illumina NovaSeq 6000. cDNA libraries for TCRalpha and TCRbeta were prepared by 5'RACE using constant-segment primers, with sample barcodes and unique molecular identifiers added. Trizol reagent was used to extract RNA from every sample. Amplification of the libraries took two PCR steps, and the second step added a second sample barcode plus Illumina TruSeq adapters. Sequencing of the libraries was done on an Illumina NovaSeq, producing 2 x 150 bp paired-end reads. Under the source paper's analysis protocol: The reads were demultiplexed and collapsed into UMI-guided consensus sequences using migec v1.2.7. With mixcr v2.1.11, UMI consensuses were aligned to TRA and TRB V and J templates and assembled into clonotypes. A clonotype was counted as expanded or contracted only if both edgeR and NoisET called the change significant, with noise models trained on biological replicates. For edgeR calls, a false discovery rate-adjusted p below 0.01 and a log2 fold-change threshold of 1 were applied. As an exploratory analysis of dynamics, PCA with hierarchical clustering was applied to max-normalized trajectories of the 1000 most abundant clonotypes. The CD4 or CD8 phenotype of responding clones was assigned using the separately sequenced CD4+ and CD8+ repertoires. TCRdb cleaned the public reads at Q25 with fastp, built clones with MiXCR and kept in-frame beta chains. Each CDR3 protein appears once, grouped with its most common genes and DNA. The V and J calls follow TCRdb's processing rather than the paper's. Recorded for this sample are about 190,000 distinct CDR3 sequences; around 30% of them occurred a single time. The top ten clones comprise roughly an eighth of the sample.

The CDR3 sequence holds 12 residues, the cysteine and phenylalanine included. The read is trimmed to its CDR3 DNA, 36 bases read in frame from base 1. Trimming takes 1 base from V and 2 bases from J, and the germline ends sit 3 bases apart. Turning to this clonotype: Its recognized antigen is unknown. Base qualities are not provided; no much larger clone lies one nucleotide away.

The V gene is TRBV12-3 or TRBV12-4 and the J gene is TRBJ2-7; confidence is insufficient to name the D gene. The source of this sequence is an adult woman who had mild COVID-19 (a few samples of this study predate the infection). The sample titles of this study are shuffled in the database, so cell type and time point are left out; the donor was told from shared clones. The sample comprised PBMCs or a T cell subset sorted from them (not recorded which). The DNA sequence is given as TGTGCCAGCAGTTTAGAGGCCTACGAGCAGTACTTC. Its translation reads: CASSLEAYEQYF.